This TCR beta chain was sequenced during a study of human T cells and chemical hapten exposure. Whole-study context: In the approximately 23-week study, patients were dosed weekly with diphenylcyclopropenone on the scalp throughout. Patches that contained 0.01% DPC were applied to the upper back and read at 6 days. Study results and caveats: Because they had alopecia, donors may respond immunologically unlike healthy people.

Authors' data handling: Sampled TCR counts reached a median of 95,638 per sample, with values ranging from roughly 20,000 to 700,000. TCRdb called the RACE reads again in MiXCR, with one record for every CDR3 protein. TCRdb's processing, not the study's, gives the V and J calls here. The data contain over 14,000 distinct CDR3 sequences, 16% of them singletons. The CDR3 totals 14 residues. V shed 0 bases and J shed 2 bases, with 8 bases lying between them. Germline CDR1 SGDLS, CDR2 YYNGEE. A word on this clonotype: What it recognizes is unknown.

Time point described: patch test 1, 2 weeks after DPC sensitization. Treatment noted: therapeutic diphenylcyclopropenone sensitization with weekly scalp DPC. Sequences were derived from whole blood, sampled in connection with sensitization to the hapten diphenylcyclopropenone (DPC). The chain recombines TRBV9 with TRBJ1-1; unclear D gene. The source is a woman aged 25 to 39 with alopecia areata. Some clones in this sample may be carry-over from other donors' samples. The CDR3 DNA follows: TGTGCCAGCAGCGTAGGCCAACCTAACACTGAAGCTTTCTTT. Translation gives CASSVGQPNTEAFF.